These 30 T cell receptor beta chains share one sample of origin, sequenced in a study of CD8 T cells in ankylosing spondylitis. TCRdb itself ran the 5' RACE reads through MiXCR, one entry per CDR3 protein. The sample shows 200,000 to 250,000 distinct CDR3 sequences, over 9.5% of them seen only once. The sequenced material came from blood, either unsorted or a sorted T cell fraction (not recorded which). These receptors were obtained from a male donor with ankylosing spondylitis or in good health (not recorded which).

The chain has TRBV20-1 and TRBJ1-4; 10 bases agree with TRBD1. The CDR3 runs 15 residues. The V gene's germline CDR1 is DFQATT and CDR2 SNEGSKA (reference sequence). Unmatched junction bases numbered 6, after V lost 3 bases and J lost 5 bases. CDR3 bases: TGCAGTGCTAGGAGTCGGGACAGGGGAAATGAAAAACTGTTTTTT. It codes for CSARSRDRGNEKLFF.

As concerns this clonotype: A much larger clone is a single base away; this may be a read error. The chain links TRBV5-1 to TRBJ1-2; 7 positions agree with TRBD1. The CDR3 is 13 residues long. The J segment lost 12 bases and the V segment lost 3 bases, leaving 11 bases of the junction unmatched. CDR1 SGHRS and CDR2 YFSETQ come from the germline V gene. CDR3 in DNA: TGCGCCAGCAGCTCTAGACAGGGAGCGGGCAACACCTTC. Protein sequence: CASSSRQGAGNTF.

The chain is built from TRBV6-5 and TRBJ2-7; possibly TRBD2 for D (6 bases). The germline gives CDR1 MNHEY, CDR2 SVGAGI. The CDR3 is made up of 14 amino acids. V lost 5 bases to trimming and J lost 0 bases, with 11 bases between them. Here the CDR3 reads CASSNFGGSYEQYF. CDR3 DNA: TGTGCCAGCAGTAACTTCGGGGGCTCCTACGAGCAGTACTTC.

This clonotype was seen more than once but under ten times. J is TRBJ2-1 and V is TRBV27, with 7 bases that match TRBD2. CDR3 size: 15 residues. With 6 bases clipped from V and 7 bases from J, the junction kept 12 bases outside the gene matches. Germline V gene data show CDR1 as MNHEY and CDR2 as SMNVEV (reference sequence). The CDR3 loop reads CASSSASGLLNEQFF. CDR3 DNA: TGTGCCAGCAGCTCCGCGTCGGGACTATTGAATGAGCAGTTCTTC.

This clonotype was counted a few times. The rearrangement uses TRBV28 and TRBJ2-5; tentatively, D is TRBD1 (5 bases). In germline, CDR1 is MDHEN, CDR2 SYDVKM. The CDR3 runs to 13 residues. The V end was cut by 8 bases, the J end by 5 bases, with 15 bases between. The CDR3 bases are TGTGCCAGCCTCCTCCAGGGATTGGAGACCCAGTACTTC. Amino acids: CASLLQGLETQYF.

This clonotype has a count of ten or more. The chain combines TRBV6-2 or TRBV6-3 with TRBJ2-1; D is possibly TRBD1 (5 bases). The CDR3 has 14 residues. V was shortened by 2 bases and J by 5 bases, with 10 bases between the two germline ends. Germline assignment: CDR1 MNHEY and CDR2 SVGEGT. The chain's CDR3 is CASSYPTRDNEQFF. The CDR3 coding sequence is TGTGCCAGCAGTTACCCTACCAGGGACAATGAGCAGTTCTTC.

This clonotype has a handful of counts. The V call is TRBV6-5, the J call TRBJ2-5; 8 positions match TRBD1. The germline CDR1 and CDR2 sequences are MNHEY and SVGAGI. The CDR3 length is 15 residues. Trimming took 0 bases from V and 5 from J; bases not matched to a gene: 5. The CDR3 is CASSYSTGVGETQYF. The CDR3 DNA follows: TGTGCCAGCAGTTACTCGACAGGGGTGGGGGAGACCCAGTACTTC.

In the case of this clonotype: This sequence may be a read error, since a much larger clone differs from it by one base. The chain couples TRBV6-2 or TRBV6-3 to TRBJ2-5; D gene ambiguous. This CDR3 has 11 residues. In germline, CDR1 is MNHEY, CDR2 SVGEGT. V lost 5 bases and J 5 bases, leaving 6 bases between the germline ends. The CDR3 here is CASSNRETQYF. DNA for the CDR3: TGTGCCAGCAGTAATAGGGAGACCCAGTACTTC.

This clonotype was seen more than once but under ten times. The rearrangement joins TRBV7-2 to TRBJ1-4, with D maybe TRBD1 (6 bases). CDR3 length: 16 amino acids. Germline V gene data show CDR1 as SGHTA and CDR2 as FQGNSA. Trimming cost V 3 bases and J 7 bases, with 18 bases left between them. The CDR3 DNA reads TGTGCCAGCAGCTTTGGATCGGGGGGGGGGCGTGAAAAACTGTTTTTT. This gives the protein CASSFGSGGGREKLFF.

This clonotype was found many times. This chain uses TRBV12-3 or TRBV12-4 with TRBJ2-3; D is undetermined. The CDR3 has 12 amino acids. The V and J ends lost 7 bases and 7 bases respectively, with 12 bases between them. The CDR3 sequence is CASTPLENTQYF. Here the CDR3 DNA reads TGTGCCAGCACCCCTCTGGAGAATACGCAGTATTTT.

This clonotype was seen ten or more times. The chain carries TRBV28 and TRBJ1-5, with a possible D match to TRBD1 (5 bases). The V end lost 5 bases, the J end lost 7 bases, and 12 bases lay between the germline ends. The CDR3 consists of 13 residues. Per germline, CDR1 MDHEN and CDR2 SYDVKM. CDR3 amino acids: CASSSTGYQPQHF. In DNA, the CDR3 is TGTGCCAGCAGTAGTACAGGTTACCAGCCCCAGCATTTT. The full variable domain, with the rest looked up from reference TRBV28 and TRBJ1-5, is DVKVTQSSRYLVKRTGEKVFLECVQDMDHENMFWYRQDPGLGLRLIYFSYDVKMKEKGDIPEGYSVSREKKERFSLILESASTNQTSMYLCASSSTGYQPQHFGDGTRLSIL.

This clonotype came up many times. This chain joins TRBV12-3 or TRBV12-4 and TRBJ2-7; 7 bases match TRBD1. With V trimmed by 4 bases and J by 4 bases, 4 bases remained unmatched. The CDR3 totals 13 residues. The CDR3 sequence is CASSWGQLYEQYF. DNA of the CDR3: TGTGCCAGCAGTTGGGGACAGCTTTACGAGCAGTACTTC.

In its sample, this clonotype was seen many times. The chain has TRBV5-1 and TRBJ1-1; TRBD1 might be the D (6 bases). The CDR3 extends over 16 amino acids. Germline loops: CDR1 SGHRS, CDR2 YFSETQ. The V gene lost 0 bases and the J gene lost 6 bases, with 18 bases spanning the gap. The chain's CDR3 is CASSLVGVGGVAEAFF. The CDR3, as DNA: TGCGCCAGCAGCTTGGTCGGCGTAGGGGGTGTCGCTGAAGCTTTCTTT. Complete variable domain (other parts from reference TRBV5-1 and TRBJ1-1): KAGVTQTPRYLIKTRGQQVTLSCSPISGHRSVSWYQQTPGQGLQFLFEYFSETQRNKGNFPGRFSGRQFSNSRSEMNVSTLELGDSALYLCASSLVGVGGVAEAFFGQGTRLTVV.

This chain links TRBV9 with TRBJ1-6, with 7 positions matching TRBD1. The ends lost 2 bases at V and 9 bases at J; junction bases unmatched: 8. The germline gives CDR1 SGDLS, CDR2 YYNGEE. The CDR3 contains 15 residues. The DNA of the CDR3 is TGTGCCAGCAGCGTCCAGGGGGACCTCGCTTCACCCCTCCACTTT. This gives the protein CASSVQGDLASPLHF.

This clonotype has ten or more counts. CDR3 nucleotides: TGCGCCAGCAGCTTGGCTAGTCGCCCAGATACGCAGTATTTT. Translation gives CASSLASRPDTQYF. The V gene is TRBV5-1, the J gene TRBJ2-3, with D hard to call. This CDR3 has 14 amino acids. V was shortened by 0 bases and J by 4 bases, with 9 bases between the two germline ends. Germline loops: CDR1 SGHRS, CDR2 YFSETQ.

The table lists this clonotype with a few counts. This chain joins TRBV5-5 and TRBJ2-3; TRBD2 matches at 10 bases. Germline V gene lookup returns CDR1 SGHKS and CDR2 YYEKEE (reference sequence). The CDR3 consists of 15 residues. V lost 4 bases and J lost 5; bases outside the gene matches: 7. CDR3 loop: CASSPGTSVGDTQYF. The CDR3 region has the DNA TGTGCCAGCAGCCCCGGGACTAGCGTAGGAGATACGCAGTATTTT.

This clonotype has at least ten counts. The chain joins TRBV20-1 to TRBJ2-7, with 10 bases lining up with TRBD2. V lost 2 bases to trimming and J lost 0 bases; unmatched junction nucleotides: 4. CDR3 length: 15 amino acids. Germline loops: CDR1 DFQATT, CDR2 SNEGSKA (reference sequence). CDR3 residues: CSARSSGGGSYEQYF. CDR3 sequence (DNA): TGCAGTGCTAGATCGAGCGGGGGGGGCTCCTACGAGCAGTACTTC.

This clonotype was detected ten times or more. The chain joins TRBV20-1 to TRBJ2-3; 8 nucleotides line up with TRBD2. Trimming cost V 0 bases and J 5 bases; bases outside gene matches: 10. Germline lookup yields CDR1 DFQATT and CDR2 SNEGSKA (reference sequence). The CDR3 covers 16 residues. In nucleotides, the CDR3 is TGCAGTGCTAGAGATCTAAGGAGCGGGGGAGGAGATACGCAGTATTTT. The encoded protein is CSARDLRSGGGDTQYF.

On this clonotype itself: This may stem from a read error, because a much larger clone lies one nucleotide away. V and J are TRBV5-1 and TRBJ1-4; 8 bases are a match to TRBD1. This CDR3 contains 14 residues. V lost 3 bases to trimming and J lost 4 bases; unmatched junction nucleotides: 2. From germline, CDR1 is SGHRS and CDR2 YFSETQ. CDR3 DNA: TGCGCCAGCAGCTCGGACAGGGATAATGAAAAACTGTTTTTT. Translated: CASSSDRDNEKLFF.

This chain connects TRBV5-6 to TRBJ1-2; D perhaps matches TRBD1 (5 bases). The V end lost 5 bases, the J end lost 7 bases, and 24 bases lay between the germline ends. There are 16 residues in the CDR3. Per the germline V gene, CDR1 is SGHDT and CDR2 is YYEEEE. Here the CDR3 DNA reads TGTGCCAGCAGGCCCCGCGCCCAAGGGCAAGGGGCTGGCTACACCTTC. Amino acid sequence: CASRPRAQGQGAGYTF.

Concerning this clonotype itself: A much larger clone is a single base away; this may be a read error. The chain is built from TRBV2 and TRBJ2-7; no clear D. Trimming stripped 8 bases from V and 5 bases from J, with 22 bases between. Germline loops: CDR1 SNHLY, CDR2 FYNNEI. This CDR3 has 15 residues. Here the CDR3 DNA reads TGTGCCAGCGGTGTTGCGACTCCGGAGACCCACGAGCAGTACTTC. Amino acids: CASGVATPETHEQYF.

This clonotype was found many times. The genes are TRBV9 and TRBJ2-7; D might be TRBD1 (5 bases). CDR3 length: 15 residues. Germline V gene sequence: CDR1 SGDLS, CDR2 YYNGEE. V was pared by 3 bases and J by 1 base, with 14 bases between. The CDR3 reads CASSGQGLESYEQYF. The CDR3 bases are TGTGCCAGCAGCGGTCAGGGTCTTGAATCCTACGAGCAGTACTTC.

The chain carries TRBV4-2 and TRBJ2-3; 9 bases are shared with TRBD1. The germline gives CDR1 LGHNA, CDR2 YNFKEQ. The CDR3 contains 18 residues. V was pared by 0 bases and J by 6 bases, with 13 bases of the junction left unmatched. The CDR3 loop is CASSQDEKAGQGSDTQYF. As DNA, the CDR3 is TGTGCCAGCAGCCAAGATGAGAAGGCGGGACAGGGATCGGATACGCAGTATTTT.

This clonotype was recorded many times. The chain employs TRBV10-3 and TRBJ2-1; TRBD1 agrees at 9 bases. Germline values: CDR1 ENHRY, CDR2 SYGVKD. CDR3 length equals 16 residues. Losses at the gene ends were 4 bases for V and 1 base for J; bases not matched to a gene: 5. The CDR3 is CAISAGQGISYNEQFF. The CDR3 nucleotides read TGTGCCATCAGTGCTGGACAGGGGATTTCCTACAATGAGCAGTTCTTC.

This clonotype came up many times. V is TRBV27 and J is TRBJ2-2, with a possible D match to TRBD2 (5 bases). The length of the CDR3 is 12 residues. The germline V gene has CDR1 MNHEY and CDR2 SMNVEV (reference sequence). As DNA, the CDR3 is TGTGCTTCACGGGGAGATACCGGGGAGCTGTTTTTT. Its translation is CASRGDTGELFF.

This clonotype was observed a handful of times. The chain is built from TRBV5-1 and TRBJ2-7; D remains ambiguous. Germline lookup yields CDR1 SGHRS and CDR2 YFSETQ. The CDR3 runs to 13 residues. V gave up 0 bases and J gave up 3 bases, with 7 bases separating them. The CDR3 DNA reads as TGCGCCAGCAGCTTGGAAATTGGCTACGAGCAGTACTTC. It translates to CASSLEIGYEQYF.

This clonotype was observed a few times. V usage is TRBV7-2 and J usage is TRBJ2-2, with D uncertain. CDR3 size: 13 residues. CDR1 is SGHTA, CDR2 FQGNSA, per germline. V lost 0 bases and J lost 6, with 5 bases in between. The CDR3 sequence is CASSLAASGELFF. The CDR3 bases are TGTGCCAGCAGCTTAGCGGCCTCCGGGGAGCTGTTTTTT.

This clonotype was seen repeatedly, ten times or more. The gene calls are TRBV11-2 and TRBJ2-3, with D unresolved. The CDR3 is 16 residues long. V lost 1 base, J lost 1 base, and 12 bases lay in between. Germline V CDR1 and CDR2: SGHAT, FQNNGV. The CDR3 bases are TGTGCCAGCAGCTTAGCGTCGGTCATCCGCACAGATACGCAGTATTTT. The encoded protein is CASSLASVIRTDTQYF.

In this sample, this clonotype turned up many times. The chain recombines TRBV20-1 with TRBJ2-3, with 7 bases lining up with TRBD2. There are 13 residues in the CDR3. V lost 6 bases, J lost 0 bases, and 3 bases stayed unmatched. Germline assignment: CDR1 DFQATT and CDR2 SNEGSKA (reference sequence). The DNA of the CDR3 is TGCAGTGCCCTAGCGGAGAGCACAGATACGCAGTATTTT. It encodes CSALAESTDTQYF.

The chain is built from TRBV3-1 and TRBJ2-2; perhaps TRBD2 as D (6 bases). Germline assignment: CDR1 LGHDT and CDR2 YNNKEL (reference sequence). The ends were cut back, 4 bases at V and 1 base at J, with 13 bases in the middle. This CDR3 is 16 amino acids long. The CDR3 coding sequence is TGTGCCAGCAGCCCTTGGTGGGGGGAGAACACCGGGGAGCTGTTTTTT. It codes for CASSPWWGENTGELFF.